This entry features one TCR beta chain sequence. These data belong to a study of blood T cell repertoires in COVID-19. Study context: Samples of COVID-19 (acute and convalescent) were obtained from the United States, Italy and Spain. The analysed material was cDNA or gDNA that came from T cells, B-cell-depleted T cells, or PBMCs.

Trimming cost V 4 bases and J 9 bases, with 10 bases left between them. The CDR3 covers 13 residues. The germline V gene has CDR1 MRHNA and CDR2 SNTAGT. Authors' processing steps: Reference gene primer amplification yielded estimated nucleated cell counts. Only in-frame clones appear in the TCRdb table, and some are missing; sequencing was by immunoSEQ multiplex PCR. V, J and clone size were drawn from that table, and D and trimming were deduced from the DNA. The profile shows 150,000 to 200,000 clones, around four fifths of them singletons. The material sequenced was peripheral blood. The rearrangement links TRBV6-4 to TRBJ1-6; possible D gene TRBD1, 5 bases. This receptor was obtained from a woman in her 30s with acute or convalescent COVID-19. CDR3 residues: CASSVVRGSPLHF. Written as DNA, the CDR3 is TGTGCCAGCAGTGTCGTAAGGGGTTCACCCCTCCACTTT.